The T cell receptor (beta chain) described here comes from a study of OX40 agonist ivuxolimab in advanced cancers. Study context: Three individuals attained partial responses, comprising one hepatocellular carcinoma case and two cutaneous melanoma cases.

Clones were read by immunoSEQ multiplex PCR, and TCRdb kept only the in-frame ones, dropping some. The sample lists 45,000 to 65,000 clones; 75% to 85% were seen once. With 5 bases removed from V and 6 bases from J, the gap between germline ends came to 17 bases. Looked up from germline, CDR1 is MNHEY and CDR2 is SMNVEV (reference sequence). This CDR3 is built from 16 residues. The TCR comes from an adult with an advanced solid tumor such as melanoma, head and neck, liver or kidney cancer. Sequenced material: CD4+ or CD8+ T cells sorted from blood, taken in a trial of the OX40 agonist ivuxolimab. The rearrangement links TRBV27 to TRBJ1-6; TRBD1 might be the D (6 bases). The DNA for the CDR3 is TGTGCCAGCAGTGCCCGCCCAGGGGCGCCTAATTCACCCCTCCACTTT. Amino acids: CASSARPGAPNSPLHF.